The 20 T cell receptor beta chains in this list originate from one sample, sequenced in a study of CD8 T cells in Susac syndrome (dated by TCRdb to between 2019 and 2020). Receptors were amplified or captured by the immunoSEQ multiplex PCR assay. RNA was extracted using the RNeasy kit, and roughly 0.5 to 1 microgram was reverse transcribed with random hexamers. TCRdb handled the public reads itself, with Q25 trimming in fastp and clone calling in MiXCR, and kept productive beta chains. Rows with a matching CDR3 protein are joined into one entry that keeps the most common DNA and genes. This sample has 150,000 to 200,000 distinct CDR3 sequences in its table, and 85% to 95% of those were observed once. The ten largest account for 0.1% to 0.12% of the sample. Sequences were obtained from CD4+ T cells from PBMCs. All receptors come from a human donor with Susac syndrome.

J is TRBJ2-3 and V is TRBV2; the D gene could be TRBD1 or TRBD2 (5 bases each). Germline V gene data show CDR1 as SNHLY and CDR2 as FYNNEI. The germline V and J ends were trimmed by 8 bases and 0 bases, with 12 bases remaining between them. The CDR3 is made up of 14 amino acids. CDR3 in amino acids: CASGPGLSTDTQYF. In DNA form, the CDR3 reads TGTGCCAGCGGCCCGGGGCTTAGCACAGATACGCAGTATTTT.

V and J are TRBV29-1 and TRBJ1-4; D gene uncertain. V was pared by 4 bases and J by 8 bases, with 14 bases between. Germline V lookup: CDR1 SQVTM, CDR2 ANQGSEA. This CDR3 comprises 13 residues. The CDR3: CSVARAGREKLFF. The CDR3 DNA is TGCAGCGTTGCAAGGGCAGGTCGGGAAAAACTGTTTTTT.

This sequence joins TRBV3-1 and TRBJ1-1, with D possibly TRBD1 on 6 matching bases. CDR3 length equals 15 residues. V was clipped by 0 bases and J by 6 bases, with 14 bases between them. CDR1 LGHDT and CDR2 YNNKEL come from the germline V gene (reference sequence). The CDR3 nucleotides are TGTGCCAGCAGCCAAGATGTAAGGGGGAGAGCTGAAGCTTTCTTT. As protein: CASSQDVRGRAEAFF. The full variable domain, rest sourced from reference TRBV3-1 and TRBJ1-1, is DTAVSQTPKYLVTQMGNDKSIKCEQNLGHDTMYWYKQDSKKFLKIMFSYNNKELIINETVPNRFSPKSPDKAHLNLHINSLELGDSAVYFCASSQDVRGRAEAFFGQGTRLTVV.

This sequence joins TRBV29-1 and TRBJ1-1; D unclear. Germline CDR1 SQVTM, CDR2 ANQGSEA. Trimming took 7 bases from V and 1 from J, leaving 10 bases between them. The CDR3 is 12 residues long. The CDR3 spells CSGRDTNTEAFF. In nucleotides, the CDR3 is TGCAGCGGGAGAGACACGAACACTGAAGCTTTCTTT. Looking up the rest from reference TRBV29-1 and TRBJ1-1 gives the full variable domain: SAVISQKPSRDICQRGTSLTIQCQVDSQVTMMFWYRQQPGQSLTLIATANQGSEATYESGFVIDKFPISRPNLTFSTLTVSNMSPEDSSIYLCSGRDTNTEAFFGQGTRLTVV.

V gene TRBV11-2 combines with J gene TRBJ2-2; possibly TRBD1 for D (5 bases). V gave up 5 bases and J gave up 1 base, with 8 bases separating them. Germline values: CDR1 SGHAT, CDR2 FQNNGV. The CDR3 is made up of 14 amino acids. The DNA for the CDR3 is TGTGCCAGCAGCGGGGCCGTGAACACCGGGGAGCTGTTTTTT. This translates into CASSGAVNTGELFF.

This chain's CDR3 is CASRRKGDSNQPQHF. In nucleotides, the CDR3 is TGTGCCAGCAGGCGGAAAGGTGATAGCAATCAGCCCCAGCATTTT. This chain links TRBV5-8 with TRBJ1-5; D gene ambiguous. Germline assignment: CDR1 SGHTS and CDR2 YDEGEE. V shed 5 bases and J shed 0 bases, with 12 bases lying between them. There are 15 residues in the CDR3.

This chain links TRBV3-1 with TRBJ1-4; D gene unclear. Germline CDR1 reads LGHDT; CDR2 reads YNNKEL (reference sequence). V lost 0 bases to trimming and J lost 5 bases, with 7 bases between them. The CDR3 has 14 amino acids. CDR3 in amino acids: CASSQDLRNEKLFF. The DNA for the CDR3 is TGTGCCAGCAGCCAAGATTTGAGGAATGAAAAACTGTTTTTT.

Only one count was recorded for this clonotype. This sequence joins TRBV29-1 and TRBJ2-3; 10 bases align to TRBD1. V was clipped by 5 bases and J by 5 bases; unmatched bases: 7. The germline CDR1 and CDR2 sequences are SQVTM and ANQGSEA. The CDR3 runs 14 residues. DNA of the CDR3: TGCAGCGTTCCCGCGGGACAGGGGATAGATACGCAGTATTTT. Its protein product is CSVPAGQGIDTQYF.

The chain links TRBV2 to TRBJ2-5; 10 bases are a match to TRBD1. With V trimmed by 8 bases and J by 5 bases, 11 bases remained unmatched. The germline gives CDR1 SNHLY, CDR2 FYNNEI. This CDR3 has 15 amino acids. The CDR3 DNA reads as TGTGCCAGCGGTCCGACAGACAGGGGGCTTGAGACCCAGTACTTC. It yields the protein CASGPTDRGLETQYF.

CDR3 sequence (DNA): TGTGCCAGCAGTTTGGCCAGCTCCTATAATTCACCCCTCCACTTT. It yields the protein CASSLASSYNSPLHF. This chain joins TRBV12-3 or TRBV12-4 and TRBJ1-6; D is uncertain. The CDR3 is 15 residues long. The V end lost 3 bases, the J end lost 0 bases, and 6 bases lay between the germline ends.

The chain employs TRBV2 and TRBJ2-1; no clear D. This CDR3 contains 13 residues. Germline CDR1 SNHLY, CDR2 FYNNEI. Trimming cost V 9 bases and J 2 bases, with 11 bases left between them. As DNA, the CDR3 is TGTGCCAGTTCCTCGGCAACCTACAATGAGCAGTTCTTC. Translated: CASSSATYNEQFF.

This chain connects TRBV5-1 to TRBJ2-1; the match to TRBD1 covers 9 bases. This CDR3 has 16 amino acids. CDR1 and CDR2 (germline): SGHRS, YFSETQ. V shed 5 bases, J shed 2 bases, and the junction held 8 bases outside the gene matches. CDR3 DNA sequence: TGCGCCAGCAGAGCCGCGACAGGGGGGACCTACAATGAGCAGTTCTTC. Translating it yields CASRAATGGTYNEQFF.

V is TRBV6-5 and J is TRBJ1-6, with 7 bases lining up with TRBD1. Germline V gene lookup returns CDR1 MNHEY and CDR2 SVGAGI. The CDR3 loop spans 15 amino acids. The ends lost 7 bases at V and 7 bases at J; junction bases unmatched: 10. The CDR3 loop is CASTPSQGSNSPLHF. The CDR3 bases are TGTGCCAGCACCCCCTCACAGGGGAGCAATTCACCCCTCCACTTT.

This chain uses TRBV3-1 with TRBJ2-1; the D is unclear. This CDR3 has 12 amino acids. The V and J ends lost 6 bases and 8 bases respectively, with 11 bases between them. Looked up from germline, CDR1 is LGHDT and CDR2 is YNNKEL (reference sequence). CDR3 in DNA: TGTGCCAGCAGTCAGGTAGTGGATGAGCAGTTCTTC. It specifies CASSQVVDEQFF.

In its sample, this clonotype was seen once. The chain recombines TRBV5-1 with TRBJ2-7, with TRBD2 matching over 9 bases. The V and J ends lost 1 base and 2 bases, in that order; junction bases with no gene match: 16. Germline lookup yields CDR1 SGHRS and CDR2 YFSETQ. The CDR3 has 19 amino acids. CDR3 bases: TGCGCCAGCAGCTTGTTAACGACCATTCGGGCGGGGGGGACCTACGAGCAGTACTTC. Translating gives CASSLLTTIRAGGTYEQYF.

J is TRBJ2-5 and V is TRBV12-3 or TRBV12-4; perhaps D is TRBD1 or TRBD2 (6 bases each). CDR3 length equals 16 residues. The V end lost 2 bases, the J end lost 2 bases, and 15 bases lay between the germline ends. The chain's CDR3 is CASSLLGGPPQETQYF. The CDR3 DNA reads TGTGCCAGCAGTTTATTGGGGGGCCCTCCGCAAGAGACCCAGTACTTC.

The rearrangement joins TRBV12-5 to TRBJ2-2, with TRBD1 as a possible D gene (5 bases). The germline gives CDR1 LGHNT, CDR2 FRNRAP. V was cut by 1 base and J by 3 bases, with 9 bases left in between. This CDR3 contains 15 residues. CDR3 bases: TGTGCTAGTGGTTTGGACAGGTCCTACACCGGGGAGCTGTTTTTT. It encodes CASGLDRSYTGELFF.

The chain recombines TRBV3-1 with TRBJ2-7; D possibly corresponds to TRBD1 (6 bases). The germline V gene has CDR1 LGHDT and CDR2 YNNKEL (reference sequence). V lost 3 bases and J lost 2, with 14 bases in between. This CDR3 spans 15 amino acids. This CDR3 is CASSHSGAGTYEQYF. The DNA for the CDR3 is TGTGCCAGCAGCCATTCAGGGGCTGGGACCTACGAGCAGTACTTC.

CDR3 in DNA: TGCAGTGCTAGTTATGACAGGAACGAAGAGACCCAGTACTTC. Translation: CSASYDRNEETQYF. The chain links TRBV20-1 to TRBJ2-5; D is possibly TRBD1 (6 bases). Trimming stripped 3 bases from V and 3 bases from J, with 14 bases between. The CDR3 runs 14 residues. Germline CDR1 and CDR2: DFQATT and SNEGSKA (reference sequence).

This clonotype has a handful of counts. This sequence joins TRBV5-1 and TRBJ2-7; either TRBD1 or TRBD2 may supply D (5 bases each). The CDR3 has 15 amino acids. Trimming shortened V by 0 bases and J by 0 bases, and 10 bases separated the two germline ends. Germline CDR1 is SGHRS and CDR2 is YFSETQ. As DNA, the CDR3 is TGCGCCAGCAGCTTGGCCGGGGCAAGCTCCTACGAGCAGTACTTC. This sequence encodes CASSLAGASSYEQYF.